This is a list of T cell receptor beta chains from one sample in a study of blood T cell repertoires in COVID-19. Assay: immunoSEQ multiplex PCR; the TCRdb copy retains only in-frame clones and omits some. The sample has roughly 190,000 clones; 70% to 90% are singletons. Sequencing used peripheral blood. These receptors all come from a middle-aged woman who had recovered from COVID-19. Each CDR3 is given with its conserved first and last residue. A D gene is named only where the DNA matches it firmly. Rows give clone size only sometimes, using once, few, many, or a class for an expanded clone.

V	J	length	size	D	CDR3	DNA
TRBV3-1/TRBV3-2	TRBJ1-5	12	.	.	CASGSADQPQHF	TGTGCCAGCGGGTCGGCGGATCAGCCCCAGCATTTT
TRBV2	TRBJ2-2	14	few	.	CASSEDEILRELFF	TGTGCCAGCAGTGAAGATGAGATTTTGAGGGAGCTGTTTTTT
TRBV5-4	TRBJ1-6	15	.	TRBD1	CASSLDRDSISPLHF	TGTGCCAGCAGCTTAGACCGGGACAGCATTTCACCCCTCCACTTT
TRBV11-2	TRBJ2-4	14	medium-sized	.	CASSLALAKNIQYF	TGTGCCAGCAGCTTAGCCTTAGCCAAAAACATTCAGTACTTC
TRBV18	TRBJ2-2	15	.	.	CASSPSRGDTGELFF	TGTGCCAGCTCACCATCCCGGGGAGACACCGGGGAGCTGTTTTTT
TRBV6-5	TRBJ2-5	14	.	.	CASSYAGSDWAQYF	TGTGCCAGCTCATACGCGGGGTCCGATTGGGCCCAGTACTTC
TRBV7-9	TRBJ2-7	15	.	TRBD1	CASSPGTGDTYEQYF	TGTGCCAGCAGCCCCGGGACAGGGGACACCTACGAGCAGTACTTC
TRBV3-1/TRBV3-2	TRBJ2-1	15	.	.	CASSQDSGSYNEQFF	TGTGCCAGCAGCCAGGACTCCGGCTCCTACAATGAGCAGTTCTTC
TRBV19	TRBJ1-1	13	few	.	CASSRVTNTEAFF	TGTGCCAGTAGCCGGGTCACGAACACTGAAGCTTTCTTT
TRBV28	TRBJ1-4	14	once	TRBD1	CASRVDRRNEKLFF	TGTGCCAGCAGGGTGGACAGGAGGAATGAAAAACTGTTTTTT
TRBV7-2	TRBJ2-1	15	.	TRBD2	CASSLSGLAKDEQFF	TGTGCCAGCAGCTTATCCGGACTAGCCAAGGATGAGCAGTTCTTC
TRBV11-3	TRBJ2-3	14	few	.	CASSPTAITDTQYF	TGTGCCAGCAGCCCCACAGCAATCACAGATACGCAGTATTTT
TRBV11-3	TRBJ2-1	13	.	.	CASSGVDYNEQFF	TGTGCCAGCAGCGGAGTTGACTACAATGAGCAGTTCTTC
TRBV12-3/TRBV12-4	TRBJ1-1	11	.	.	CASSRTAEAFF	TGTGCCAGCAGCCGGACTGCTGAAGCTTTCTTT
TRBV7-3	TRBJ2-1	13	.	.	CASSFQGRDEQFF	TGTGCCAGCAGCTTTCAGGGCCGCGATGAGCAGTTCTTC
TRBV7-7	TRBJ2-3	15	.	TRBD2	CASSRGLAGGDTQYF	TGTGCCAGCAGCCGCGGACTAGCGGGAGGGGATACGCAGTATTTT
TRBV11-2	TRBJ1-2	19	.	TRBD1	CASSLKGSGQVAQGGGYTF	TGTGCCAGCAGCTTAAAGGGGTCGGGACAGGTGGCCCAAGGAGGTGGCTACACCTTC
TRBV30	TRBJ1-3	13	.	.	CAWSQGSGNTIYF	TGTGCCTGGAGTCAGGGGTCGGGAAACACCATATATTTT
TRBV4-2	TRBJ2-5	14	.	TRBD2	CASSQERIAGAPHF	TGTGCCAGCAGCCAAGAGAGGATAGCGGGAGCCCCACACTTC
TRBV30	TRBJ1-6	16	.	.	CAWSEQGFTYNSPLHF	TGTGCCTGGAGTGAACAGGGCTTCACCTATAATTCACCCCTCCACTTT
TRBV3-1/TRBV3-2	TRBJ2-7	17	.	TRBD2	CASSQVRTSGRFSEQYF	TGTGCCAGCAGCCAAGTTCGGACTAGCGGGAGGTTTAGCGAGCAGTACTTC
TRBV29-1	TRBJ2-1	18	.	TRBD2	CSVEEGPPSGSSYNEQFF	TGCAGCGTTGAAGAGGGACCGCCTAGCGGGAGCTCCTACAATGAGCAGTTCTTC
TRBV5-1	TRBJ2-1	16	.	TRBD2	CASSLAPRESYNEQFF	TGCGCCAGCAGCTTGGCTCCGCGGGAGTCCTACAATGAGCAGTTCTTC
TRBV12-3/TRBV12-4	TRBJ2-5	13	.	TRBD1	CASSSGGRETQYF	TGTGCCAGCAGTTCAGGGGGCAGAGAGACCCAGTACTTC
TRBV6-5	TRBJ2-1	14	.	TRBD1	CASRQTGSAGEQFF	TGTGCCAGCAGACAGACAGGGTCGGCTGGTGAGCAGTTCTTC
TRBV28	TRBJ1-1	13	.	.	CASTFRLITEAFF	TGTGCCAGCACATTTCGACTTATCACTGAAGCTTTCTTT
TRBV11-2	TRBJ2-1	14	.	.	CASSPVGLYNEQFF	TGTGCCAGCAGCCCAGTAGGACTTTACAATGAGCAGTTCTTC
TRBV19	TRBJ2-7	15	.	TRBD2	CASSWSGTEGLEQYF	TGTGCCAGTAGTTGGAGCGGGACCGAAGGCCTCGAGCAGTACTTC